The clone carrying this TCR beta chain is a singleton in its sample. The antigen remains unidentified. This entry is derived from a study of memory CD4+ T cells and cytomegalovirus serostatus. Overall study results and limits: About 40% of the roughly 150 known CMV-associated TCRbeta sequences appeared in CD4+ memory.

The sort gate was single viable CD3+CD4+CD8-CD45RO+ cells for memory CD4+ T cells. CDR3 length equals 15 residues. Germline CDR1 is MRHNA and CDR2 is SNTAGT. The germline V and J ends were trimmed by 4 bases and 7 bases, with 14 bases remaining between them. Here immunoSEQ multiplex PCR was the method, and the copy in TCRdb shows in-frame clones only, minus some. The table shows some 53,000 clones, with around four fifths occurring only once. The sample was memory CD4+ T cells from blood. This receptor was obtained from an adult in good health and CMV-seronegative. This chain uses TRBV6-4 with TRBJ1-6, with D possibly being TRBD1 (5 bases). The chain's CDR3 is CASSGTGGLNSPLHF. In DNA, the CDR3 is TGTGCCAGCAGTGGGACGGGGGGATTAAATTCACCCCTCCACTTT.